These 13 T cell receptor beta chains came from one sample sequenced in a study of response to subunit inactivated influenza vaccine. TCRdb called the RT-PCR reads again in MiXCR, with one record for every CDR3 protein. The sample yields about 800,000 distinct CDR3 sequences, around 21% seen once. The material sequenced was PBMCs from blood, taken around 5 days after vaccination. All receptors come from a man aged 50-60 years who received an inactivated influenza vaccine.

This clonotype was seen a few times. The V gene is TRBV11-2, the J gene TRBJ2-7; TRBD2 aligns across 9 bases. This CDR3 spans 16 amino acids. Germline V lookup: CDR1 SGHAT, CDR2 FQNNGV. Trimming took 5 bases from V and 0 from J; bases not matched to a gene: 8. The CDR3 DNA sequence: TGTGCCAGCAGCACGGGACTAGCTCGAAGCTCCTACGAGCAGTACTTC. Amino acids: CASSTGLARSSYEQYF.

The chain is built from TRBV20-1 and TRBJ2-1, with 9 nucleotides matching TRBD1. Germline V lookup: CDR1 DFQATT, CDR2 SNEGSKA (reference sequence). Trimming took 8 bases from V and 2 from J; bases not matched to a gene: 4. The CDR3 loop spans 13 amino acids. The CDR3 bases are TGCAGTCCGGGACAGGGCACCTACAATGAGCAGTTCTTC. It encodes CSPGQGTYNEQFF.

This clonotype was observed many times. The rearrangement uses TRBV5-1 and TRBJ1-5; the D gene is possibly TRBD1 (5 bases). Germline V gene sequence: CDR1 SGHRS, CDR2 YFSETQ. With 2 bases removed from V and 1 base from J, the gap between germline ends came to 10 bases. This CDR3 region has 15 residues. The DNA for the CDR3 is TGCGCCAGCAGCTTTGGGGGTTCGAGCAATCAGCCCCAGCATTTT. Translated: CASSFGGSSNQPQHF.

The chain couples TRBV5-6 to TRBJ2-2; TRBD2 is a possible D gene (6 bases). Germline V CDR1 and CDR2: SGHDT, YYEEEE. This CDR3 spans 16 amino acids. Trimming stripped 4 bases from V and 4 bases from J, with 17 bases between. CDR3 DNA sequence: TGTGCCAGCAGCACGGGACTCGCCGGGTTCACCGGGGAGCTGTTTTTT. Residues: CASSTGLAGFTGELFF.

This clonotype was found a few times. The gene calls are TRBV20-1 and TRBJ2-7, with D perhaps being TRBD1 or TRBD2 (5 bases each). The CDR3 has 15 amino acids. From germline, CDR1 is DFQATT and CDR2 SNEGSKA (reference sequence). V lost 0 bases and J lost 3, with 15 bases in between. CDR3 amino acids: CSARDLYGTIYEQYF. The CDR3 nucleotides are TGCAGTGCTAGAGACCTTTACGGGACCATCTACGAGCAGTACTTC.

The chain is built from TRBV7-9 and TRBJ2-3; TRBD2 aligns across 15 bases. This CDR3 has 15 residues. Trimming took 5 bases from V and 6 from J; bases not matched to a gene: 3. CDR1 and CDR2 (germline): SEHNR, FQNEAQ (reference sequence). The CDR3 nucleotides read TGTGCCAGCAGCCCTGGGACTAGCGGGGGGGATACGCAGTATTTT. Translation gives CASSPGTSGGDTQYF.

The V gene is TRBV4-3, the J gene TRBJ2-7; D ambiguous. Germline CDR1 reads LGHNA; CDR2 reads YSLEER. V shed 4 bases and J shed 7 bases, with 17 bases lying between them. This CDR3 contains 14 residues. CDR3 loop: CASSRRPGVGEQYF. The CDR3 DNA follows: TGCGCCAGCAGCCGCCGCCCTGGGGTGGGGGAGCAGTACTTC.

The gene calls are TRBV20-1 and TRBJ1-1, with D uncertain. The germline V gene has CDR1 DFQATT and CDR2 SNEGSKA (reference sequence). The CDR3 has 13 amino acids. Trimming removed 7 bases from V and 0 bases from J, with 12 bases in between. In DNA, the CDR3 is TGCAGTGAATCCCGGAAAATGAACACTGAAGCTTTCTTT. It encodes CSESRKMNTEAFF.

This clonotype was counted a few times. The J gene is TRBJ2-1, the V gene TRBV5-5; a possible D gene is TRBD2 (6 bases). The germline V and J ends were trimmed by 2 bases and 5 bases, with 23 bases remaining between them. The CDR3 consists of 18 residues. Germline V CDR1 and CDR2: SGHKS, YYEKEE (reference sequence). The CDR3 spells CASSFLPPLRDSNNEQFF. The CDR3 DNA is TGTGCCAGCAGCTTCCTCCCCCCCCTTCGGGACTCTAACAATGAGCAGTTCTTC. The full variable domain, completed using reference TRBV5-5 and TRBJ2-1, is DAGVTQSPTHLIKTRGQQVTLRCSPISGHKSVSWYQQVLGQGPQFIFQYYEKEERGRGNFPDRFSARQFPNYSSELNVNALLLGDSALYLCASSFLPPLRDSNNEQFFGPGTRLTVL.

The V and J genes are TRBV5-1 and TRBJ2-7; no reliable D call. V lost 1 base and J lost 0, with 8 bases in between. This CDR3 contains 14 residues. The germline V gene has CDR1 SGHRS and CDR2 YFSETQ. Here the CDR3 reads CASSLMTSSYEQYF. The CDR3 DNA reads TGCGCCAGCAGCTTGATGACGAGCTCCTACGAGCAGTACTTC.

The table lists this clonotype with many counts. The chain carries TRBV7-9 and TRBJ2-7; possibly TRBD1 for D (6 bases). Trimming pared 5 bases from V and 2 bases from J, leaving 19 bases between. CDR1 and CDR2 (germline): SEHNR, FQNEAQ (reference sequence). This CDR3 contains 16 residues. This CDR3 is CASSPRSSRGTYEQYF. Written as DNA, the CDR3 is TGTGCCAGCAGCCCTAGGTCTTCCAGGGGAACCTACGAGCAGTACTTC.

Only a few counts were recorded for this clonotype. The chain has TRBV20-1 and TRBJ1-6, with D possibly TRBD1 on 5 matching bases. The CDR3 has 14 residues. Between the trimmed V and J ends, which lost 6 bases and 11 bases, there was a span of 20 bases. Per the germline V gene, CDR1 is DFQATT and CDR2 is SNEGSKA (reference sequence). CDR3 DNA: TGCAGTGCCAGTGACAGCGGCGGGAAGACACCCCTCCACTTT. Amino acid sequence: CSASDSGGKTPLHF.

A few counts support this clonotype. The chain recombines TRBV20-1 with TRBJ1-3; 7 bases line up with TRBD1. There are 15 residues in the CDR3. After removal of 3 bases from V and 3 bases from J, the junction contained 8 bases not matched to a gene. Germline V gene lookup returns CDR1 DFQATT and CDR2 SNEGSKA (reference sequence). The DNA of the CDR3 is TGCAGTGCTAGGGTAGGGGGCAGCGGTGGAAACACCATATATTTT. Its translation: CSARVGGSGGNTIYF.